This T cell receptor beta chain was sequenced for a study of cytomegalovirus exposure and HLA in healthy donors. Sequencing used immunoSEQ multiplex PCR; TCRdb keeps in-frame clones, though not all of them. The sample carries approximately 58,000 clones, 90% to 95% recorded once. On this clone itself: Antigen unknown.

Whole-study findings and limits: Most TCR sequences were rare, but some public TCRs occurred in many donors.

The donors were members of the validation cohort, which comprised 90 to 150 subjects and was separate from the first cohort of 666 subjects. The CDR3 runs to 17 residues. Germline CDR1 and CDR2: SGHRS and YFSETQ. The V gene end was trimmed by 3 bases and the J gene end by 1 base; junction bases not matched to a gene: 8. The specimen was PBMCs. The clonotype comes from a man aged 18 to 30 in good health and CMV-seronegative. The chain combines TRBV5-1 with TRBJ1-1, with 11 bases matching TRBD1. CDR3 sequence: CASSSGQGAIGNTEAFF. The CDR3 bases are TGCGCCAGCAGCTCAGGACAGGGGGCAATTGGGAACACTGAAGCTTTCTTT.